Presented here are 15 T cell receptor beta chains from one specimen sequenced in a study of T cells after yellow fever vaccination. TCRdb recomputed calls from the 5' RACE reads with MiXCR, one row per CDR3 protein. The profile shows 200,000 to 250,000 distinct CDR3 sequences, 6.9% of them singletons. The sample was CD4+ T cells sorted from PBMCs, taken 15 days after the yellow fever booster vaccination. All receptors come from a young man who received the YFV17D yellow fever vaccine.

The chain has TRBV12-3 or TRBV12-4 and TRBJ2-2; weak D call: TRBD2 (6 bases). This CDR3 spans 14 amino acids. V was pared by 8 bases and J by 4 bases, with 14 bases between. The CDR3 DNA is TGTGCCAGCGCCTTTGGAGGGCGCACCGGGGAGCTGTTTTTT. It is translated as CASAFGGRTGELFF.

The V and J genes are TRBV28 and TRBJ2-3; 8 positions agree with TRBD1. The germline gives CDR1 MDHEN, CDR2 SYDVKM. The CDR3 totals 19 residues. V trimming: 3 bases; J trimming: 4 bases; junction bases outside the gene matches: 18. CDR3 protein: CASSFGRGPGGLRADTQYF. CDR3 DNA sequence: TGTGCCAGCAGTTTCGGCAGGGGGCCTGGTGGTTTGAGAGCAGATACGCAGTATTTT.

Only a few counts were recorded for this clonotype. V and J are TRBV7-2 and TRBJ2-3; D possibly corresponds to TRBD2 (6 bases). The V and J ends lost 0 bases and 4 bases respectively, with 11 bases between them. Germline loops: CDR1 SGHTA, CDR2 FQGNSA. This CDR3 has 15 residues. In DNA, the CDR3 is TGTGCCAGCAGCTTAGCGGGGACTTATCCAGATACGCAGTATTTT. It specifies CASSLAGTYPDTQYF.

In this sample, this clonotype turned up many times. The chain recombines TRBV29-1 with TRBJ2-2; D is undetermined. This CDR3 has 12 amino acids. Germline V gives CDR1 SQVTM, CDR2 ANQGSEA. V was clipped by 5 bases and J by 3 bases, with 7 bases between them. The CDR3 reads CSVRGYTGELFF. Written as DNA, the CDR3 is TGCAGCGTTCGCGGATACACCGGGGAGCTGTTTTTT.

This clonotype was recorded a few times. The genes are TRBV14 and TRBJ2-3, with D uncertain. Trimming cost V 2 bases and J 4 bases, with 7 bases left between them. Germline V gene data show CDR1 as SGHDN and CDR2 as FVKESK. The length of the CDR3 is 13 residues. CDR3 in DNA: TGTGCCAGCAGCCAATTTGGCTCAGATACGCAGTATTTT. This codes for CASSQFGSDTQYF.

This clonotype showed up just a few times. V gene TRBV20-1 combines with J gene TRBJ2-1; 10 positions match TRBD2. Germline CDR1 is DFQATT and CDR2 is SNEGSKA (reference sequence). V lost 0 bases to trimming and J lost 8 bases; unmatched junction nucleotides: 7. CDR3 length: 15 amino acids. The CDR3 region is CSARDKGLAVDEQFF. CDR3 in DNA: TGCAGTGCTAGAGATAAAGGACTAGCGGTGGATGAGCAGTTCTTC.

The chain employs TRBV19 and TRBJ1-2, with D unclear. The V gene's germline CDR1 is LNHDA and CDR2 SQIVND (reference sequence). V lost 3 bases and J 6 bases, leaving 17 bases between the germline ends. This CDR3 contains 15 residues. DNA of the CDR3: TGTGCCAGTAGTATCCCCGACGAGGTTATCGATGGCTACACCTTC. Amino acids: CASSIPDEVIDGYTF. Together with reference TRBV19 and TRBJ1-2, the CDR3 gives the full variable domain: DGGITQSPKYLFRKEGQNVTLSCEQNLNHDAMYWYRQDPGQGLRLIYYSQIVNDFQKGDIAEGYSVSREKKESFPLTVTSAQKNPTAFYLCASSIPDEVIDGYTFGSGTRLTVV.

This clonotype came up a few times. V gene TRBV29-1 combines with J gene TRBJ2-2; TRBD2 matches at 10 bases. The V gene's germline CDR1 is SQVTM and CDR2 ANQGSEA. V lost 1 base to trimming and J lost 4 bases; unmatched junction nucleotides: 6. The CDR3 covers 16 residues. In DNA, the CDR3 is TGCAGCGTTGAAGTAAGCGGGAGGGCTATCACCGGGGAGCTGTTTTTT. It translates to CSVEVSGRAITGELFF.

This clonotype was detected a few times. The CDR3 reads CTSSHPDDPEGLRTNEQFF. The CDR3 region has the DNA TGCACCAGCAGCCATCCCGATGACCCGGAAGGACTACGGACCAATGAGCAGTTCTTC. This sequence joins TRBV1 and TRBJ2-1; the table's D gene call, TRBD2, was not cross checked with the DNA. TRBV1 is labeled a pseudogene. The length of the CDR3 is 19 residues.

This clonotype was detected a few times. The gene calls are TRBV10-3 and TRBJ2-1; unclear D gene. CDR3 size: 12 residues. Between the trimmed V and J ends, which lost 5 bases and 5 bases, there was a span of 7 bases. The germline V gene encodes CDR1 ENHRY and CDR2 SYGVKD. The CDR3 nucleotides are TGTGCCATCAGTACAGTAGACAATGAGCAGTTCTTC. Translated: CAISTVDNEQFF.

The rearrangement joins TRBV7-9 to TRBJ1-1, with D hard to call. This CDR3 is built from 13 residues. The germline V gene encodes CDR1 SEHNR and CDR2 FQNEAQ (reference sequence). Trimming took off 5 bases at V and 3 bases at J, with 10 bases between the two ends. The CDR3 DNA reads TGTGCCAGCAGCCCATTCATCCACACTGAAGCTTTCTTT. It codes for CASSPFIHTEAFF.

The sample holds a few counts of this clonotype. J is TRBJ2-4 and V is TRBV28; D possibly corresponds to TRBD2 (7 bases). Germline lookup yields CDR1 MDHEN and CDR2 SYDVKM. Trimming cost V 5 bases and J 5 bases, with 19 bases left between them. This CDR3 has 16 residues. The CDR3 nucleotides are TGTGCCAGCAGTGTCCCCCGGGGGAGGGGGGAAAACATTCAGTACTTC. This gives the protein CASSVPRGRGENIQYF.

This clonotype occurred many times. V gene TRBV28 combines with J gene TRBJ2-1, with TRBD2 matching 8 bases. CDR1 MDHEN and CDR2 SYDVKM come from the germline V gene. The J segment lost 7 bases and the V segment lost 7 bases, leaving 12 bases of the junction unmatched. This CDR3 region has 15 residues. The CDR3 loop reads CASKLTGLAANEQFF. The CDR3 DNA reads as TGTGCCAGCAAACTAACAGGACTAGCTGCTAATGAGCAGTTCTTC.

The rearrangement uses TRBV30 and TRBJ2-1, with D perhaps TRBD1 (6 bases). The germline CDR1 and CDR2 sequences are GTSNPN and SVGIG (reference sequence). V shed 0 bases and J shed 12 bases, with 9 bases lying between them. The CDR3 extends over 11 amino acids. The CDR3 sequence: CAWSVWDMQFF. The CDR3 DNA reads as TGTGCCTGGAGTGTGTGGGACATGCAGTTCTTC.

This clonotype has a handful of counts. The V call is TRBV19, the J call TRBJ1-5, with D maybe TRBD1 (5 bases). V lost 1 base, J lost 7 bases, and 8 bases lay in between. The V gene's germline CDR1 is LNHDA and CDR2 SQIVND (reference sequence). CDR3 size: 13 residues. CDR3 coding DNA: TGTGCCAGTAGTATAGCAGGGAGCCAGCCCCAGCATTTT. Encoded protein: CASSIAGSQPQHF.